One and the same sample provided the 25 T cell receptor beta chains below, sequenced in a study of CD8+ T cells in alopecia areata. Extraction and reverse transcription of RNA yielded cDNA as the sequencing template. The data were produced by immunoSEQ multiplex PCR, yet TCRdb's version contains in-frame clones alone and is incomplete. The repertoire includes 150,000 or so clones, about 70% of them detected once, and 11% sits in the top ten. Source: CD8+ T cells sorted from blood, taken at week 0. The receptors derive from a human donor with alopecia areata.

The CDR3 DNA is TGTGCTAGTGGTCAGGACCGGACCCAGTACTTC. This gives the protein CASGQDRTQYF. The genes are TRBV12-5 and TRBJ2-5; D is uncertain. The CDR3 extends over 11 amino acids. CDR1 is LGHNT, CDR2 FRNRAP, per germline. Trimming shortened V by 5 bases and J by 7 bases, and 8 bases separated the two germline ends.

The sample holds a few counts of this clone. V usage is TRBV9 and J usage is TRBJ2-7; a possible D gene is TRBD2 (7 bases). Trimming stripped 3 bases from V and 6 bases from J, with 13 bases between. CDR3 size: 13 residues. Germline V lookup: CDR1 SGDLS, CDR2 YYNGEE. The CDR3 coding sequence is TGTGCCAGCAGCGCCGGGGGGCCCCGCGAGCAGTACTTC. It translates to CASSAGGPREQYF.

V gene TRBV6-1 combines with J gene TRBJ1-5; D is ambiguous. The CDR3 has 16 amino acids. From germline, CDR1 is MNHNS and CDR2 SASEGT. Trimming took 1 base from V and 6 from J, leaving 16 bases between them. The CDR3 reads CASSEESVGRGQPQHF. The CDR3 nucleotides are TGTGCCAGCAGTGAAGAGTCGGTGGGGAGAGGTCAGCCCCAGCATTTT.

The table lists this clone with a count of one. V is TRBV7-9 and J is TRBJ2-5, with no clear D. Germline CDR1 and CDR2: SEHNR and FQNEAQ (reference sequence). Trimming pared 5 bases from V and 5 bases from J, leaving 18 bases between. The length of the CDR3 is 15 residues. This CDR3 reads CASSRTTDSRETQYF. The CDR3 DNA sequence: TGTGCCAGCAGCCGCACCACAGACTCCCGGGAGACCCAGTACTTC.

This rearrangement joins TRBV10-3 to TRBJ1-3, with TRBD1 as a possible D gene (5 bases). Germline CDR1 and CDR2: ENHRY and SYGVKD. The CDR3 sequence is 15 residues long. The ends were cut back, 10 bases at V and 0 bases at J, with 16 bases in the middle. CDR3 coding DNA: TGTGCCACCCACGGGGGGACGGACTCTGGAAACACCATATATTTT. The encoded protein is CATHGGTDSGNTIYF.

The V call is TRBV5-1, the J call TRBJ1-1, with D perhaps matching TRBD1 (5 bases). Trimming removed 0 bases from V and 0 bases from J, with 12 bases in between. Per germline, CDR1 SGHRS and CDR2 YFSETQ. This CDR3 spans 16 amino acids. The CDR3 is CASSLGDRGLNTEAFF. CDR3 sequence (DNA): TGCGCCAGCAGCTTGGGTGACCGGGGCTTGAACACTGAAGCTTTCTTT.

The chain combines TRBV4-1 with TRBJ2-5, with D unresolved. V lost 4 bases, J lost 2 bases, and 8 bases lay in between. The germline gives CDR1 MGHRA, CDR2 YSYEKL. The CDR3 consists of 13 residues. DNA of the CDR3: TGCGCCAGCAGCCGGTCAGTTCAAGAGACCCAGTACTTC. Its protein is CASSRSVQETQYF.

The gene calls are TRBV11-2 and TRBJ1-1, with D possibly being TRBD1 (5 bases). The CDR3 spans 14 residues. The germline gives CDR1 SGHAT, CDR2 FQNNGV. The ends were cut back, 5 bases at V and 0 bases at J, with 10 bases in the middle. The CDR3 DNA follows: TGTGCCAGCAGCCCCGGGACGGTGAACACTGAAGCTTTCTTT. This translates into CASSPGTVNTEAFF.

The CDR3 DNA sequence: TGTGCCAGCAGAGAGGGACTAGCGGGGGGCGATGAGCAGTTCTTC. As protein: CASREGLAGGDEQFF. The chain employs TRBV2 and TRBJ2-1; TRBD2 matches at 15 bases. CDR1 is SNHLY and CDR2 is FYNNEI in the germline V gene. V lost 6 bases to trimming and J lost 8 bases; unmatched junction nucleotides: 5. This CDR3 is built from 15 residues.

The chain carries TRBV14 and TRBJ2-7, with 7 bases lining up with TRBD1. Germline V gene sequence: CDR1 SGHDN, CDR2 FVKESK. The CDR3 is 12 residues long. The V gene end was trimmed by 4 bases and the J gene end by 5 bases; junction bases not matched to a gene: 2. CDR3 amino acids: CASSPQGNEQYF. The CDR3 DNA reads as TGTGCCAGCAGCCCACAGGGGAACGAGCAGTACTTC.

This rearrangement joins TRBV30 to TRBJ1-5, with D hard to call. The CDR3 totals 14 residues. The ends were cut back, 3 bases at V and 2 bases at J, with 11 bases in the middle. From germline, CDR1 is GTSNPN and CDR2 SVGIG (reference sequence). CDR3 coding DNA: TGTGCCTGGAGAGCGAGGGCTGGCAATCAGCCCCAGCATTTT. Amino acid sequence: CAWRARAGNQPQHF.

This clone was observed a handful of times. This chain connects TRBV6-4 to TRBJ1-1; D is perhaps TRBD1 (5 bases). The V gene lost 0 bases and the J gene lost 8 bases, with 16 bases spanning the gap. The germline V gene encodes CDR1 MRHNA and CDR2 SNTAGT. The CDR3 is made up of 15 amino acids. DNA of the CDR3: TGTGCCAGCAGTGACTCGATCCGGGGCCAGGGAGAAGCTTTCTTT. This encodes CASSDSIRGQGEAFF.

The genes are TRBV6-5 and TRBJ1-3, with TRBD1 as a possible D gene (6 bases). This CDR3 region has 15 residues. The germline CDR1 and CDR2 sequences are MNHEY and SVGAGI. Trimming removed 0 bases from V and 4 bases from J, with 10 bases in between. The CDR3 loop is CASSYSDRSGNTIYF. CDR3 in DNA: TGTGCCAGCAGTTACTCCGACAGGTCGGGAAACACCATATATTTT.

The V call is TRBV19, the J call TRBJ1-5; TRBD1 aligns across 7 bases. Germline values: CDR1 LNHDA, CDR2 SQIVND (reference sequence). Losses at the gene ends were 3 bases for V and 4 bases for J; bases not matched to a gene: 3. The CDR3 totals 14 residues. DNA of the CDR3: TGTGCCAGTAGTATCGGGACAGAGAATCAGCCCCAGCATTTT. It codes for CASSIGTENQPQHF.

The gene calls are TRBV29-1 and TRBJ1-1, with TRBD1 as a possible D gene (6 bases). The CDR3 runs to 14 residues. CDR1 is SQVTM and CDR2 is ANQGSEA in the germline V gene. Trimming removed 7 bases at V and 3 bases at J, with 18 bases between. The DNA of the CDR3 is TGCAGCGCTGGGCGGGACACCCGGCACACTGAAGCTTTCTTT. Amino acids: CSAGRDTRHTEAFF.

There are a few counts of this clone. This chain connects TRBV5-1 to TRBJ2-7, with 10 bases aligning to TRBD1. CDR1 and CDR2 (germline): SGHRS, YFSETQ. V lost 1 base to trimming and J lost 1 base; unmatched junction nucleotides: 2. This CDR3 region has 15 residues. The CDR3 bases are TGCGCCAGCAGCTTGACGGGACAGGGGTCCTACGAGCAGTACTTC. Amino acid sequence: CASSLTGQGSYEQYF.

This clone was observed a handful of times. The rearrangement links TRBV4-2 to TRBJ1-4, with 7 bases matching TRBD1. J was trimmed by 0 bases and V by 0 bases; bases with no gene match: 4. In germline, CDR1 is LGHNA, CDR2 YNFKEQ. This CDR3 region has 17 residues. The CDR3 loop reads CASSQEDRIATNEKLFF. The CDR3 nucleotides read TGTGCCAGCAGCCAAGAGGACAGGATTGCAACTAATGAAAAACTGTTTTTT.

In this sample, this clone turned up once. This sequence joins TRBV14 and TRBJ1-4; D gene unclear. CDR1 and CDR2 (germline): SGHDN, FVKESK. The germline V and J ends were trimmed by 1 base and 8 bases, with 14 bases remaining between them. There are 15 residues in the CDR3. CDR3 coding DNA: TGTGCCAGCAGCCAAGTGCGGGAGGAAGTGGAAAAACTGTTTTTT. Protein: CASSQVREEVEKLFF. Full variable domain (remainder filled in from reference TRBV14 and TRBJ1-4): EAGVTQFPSHSVIEKGQTVTLRCDPISGHDNLYWYRRVMGKEIKFLLHFVKESKQDESGMPNNRFLAERTGGTYSTLKVQPAELEDSGVYFCASSQVREEVEKLFFGSGTQLSVL.

The CDR3, as DNA: TGTGCCAGCAGTGAGAGACTAGCGGGGGGGAACACCGGGGAGCTGTTTTTT. As protein: CASSERLAGGNTGELFF. V and J are TRBV2 and TRBJ2-2, with 13 bases fitting TRBD2. CDR3 length: 17 amino acids. Germline CDR1 SNHLY, CDR2 FYNNEI. The V gene end was trimmed by 3 bases and the J gene end by 1 base; junction bases not matched to a gene: 2.

This chain links TRBV7-9 with TRBJ2-5; 8 nucleotides agree with TRBD2. The CDR3 extends over 13 amino acids. Trimming took 11 bases from V and 3 from J; bases not matched to a gene: 8. Germline CDR1 is SEHNR and CDR2 is FQNEAQ (reference sequence). CDR3 protein: CAATRRGEETQYF. CDR3 sequence (DNA): TGTGCCGCAACCCGGCGGGGGGAAGAGACCCAGTACTTC.

Comments on this clone: This sample includes further DNA sequences coding for the same CDR3. J is TRBJ1-5 and V is TRBV5-6; D gene unclear. Trimming took 2 bases from V and 1 from J, leaving 4 bases between them. Germline loops: CDR1 SGHDT, CDR2 YYEEEE. CDR3 length equals 13 residues. The CDR3 loop reads CASSFGSNQPQHF. Written as DNA, the CDR3 is TGTGCCAGCAGCTTCGGCAGCAATCAGCCCCAGCATTTT.

This clone came up a few times. V and J are TRBV23-1 and TRBJ2-1; D is undetermined. TRBV23-1 is an ORF, with its function uncertain. V lost 0 bases and J 5 bases, leaving 8 bases between the germline ends. The CDR3 has 14 amino acids. The CDR3 spells CASSQSGVDNEQFF. The DNA of the CDR3 is TGCGCCAGCAGTCAATCTGGGGTTGACAATGAGCAGTTCTTC.

J is TRBJ1-2 and V is TRBV5-6, with D tentatively TRBD1 (6 bases). The CDR3 has 13 residues. From germline, CDR1 is SGHDT and CDR2 YYEEEE. V lost 7 bases and J 7 bases, leaving 17 bases between the germline ends. The CDR3: CASSERGAGGYTF. In DNA, the CDR3 is TGTGCCAGCTCCGAGCGGGGGGCCGGTGGCTACACCTTC.

The chain carries TRBV9 and TRBJ1-2; the D is unclear. Germline lookup yields CDR1 SGDLS and CDR2 YYNGEE. Trimming left V 3 bases short and J 8 bases short, with 8 bases between. This CDR3 has 11 amino acids. The CDR3 nucleotides read TGTGCCAGCAGCGCGGGAAGAGGCTACACCTTC. This encodes CASSAGRGYTF. Drawing the rest from reference TRBV9 and TRBJ1-2, the complete variable domain is DSGVTQTPKHLITATGQRVTLRCSPRSGDLSVYWYQQSLDQGLQFLIQYYNGEERAKGNILERFSAQQFPDLHSELNLSSLELGDSALYFCASSAGRGYTFGSGTRLTVV.

This clone occurred once. In the same sample, other DNA sequences code for this CDR3. The V gene is TRBV4-1, the J gene TRBJ2-7; D possibly corresponds to TRBD1 (5 bases). This CDR3 spans 13 amino acids. Germline lookup yields CDR1 MGHRA and CDR2 YSYEKL. V was cut by 3 bases and J by 4 bases, with 10 bases left in between. The CDR3 coding sequence is TGCGCCAGCAGCCACAGGGTGGATTACGAGCAGTACTTC. Amino acids: CASSHRVDYEQYF.